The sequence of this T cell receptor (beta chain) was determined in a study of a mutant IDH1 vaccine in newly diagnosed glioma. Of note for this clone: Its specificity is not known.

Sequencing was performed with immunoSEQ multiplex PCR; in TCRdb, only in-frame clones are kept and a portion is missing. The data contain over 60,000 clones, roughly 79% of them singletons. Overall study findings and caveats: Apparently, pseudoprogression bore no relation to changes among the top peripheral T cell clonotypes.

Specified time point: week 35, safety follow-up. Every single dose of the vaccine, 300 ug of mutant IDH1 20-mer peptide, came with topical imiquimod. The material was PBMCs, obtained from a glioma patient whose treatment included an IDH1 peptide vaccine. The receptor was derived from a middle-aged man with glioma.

The CDR3 coding sequence is TGCGCCAGCAGAGCAGGGGTGCGGCACACTGAAGCTTTCTTT. It specifies CASRAGVRHTEAFF. The V gene is TRBV4-3, the J gene TRBJ1-1, with a possible D match to TRBD1 (6 bases). V was cut by 6 bases and J by 3 bases, with 14 bases left in between. Per germline, CDR1 LGHNA and CDR2 YSLEER. This CDR3 has 14 amino acids.